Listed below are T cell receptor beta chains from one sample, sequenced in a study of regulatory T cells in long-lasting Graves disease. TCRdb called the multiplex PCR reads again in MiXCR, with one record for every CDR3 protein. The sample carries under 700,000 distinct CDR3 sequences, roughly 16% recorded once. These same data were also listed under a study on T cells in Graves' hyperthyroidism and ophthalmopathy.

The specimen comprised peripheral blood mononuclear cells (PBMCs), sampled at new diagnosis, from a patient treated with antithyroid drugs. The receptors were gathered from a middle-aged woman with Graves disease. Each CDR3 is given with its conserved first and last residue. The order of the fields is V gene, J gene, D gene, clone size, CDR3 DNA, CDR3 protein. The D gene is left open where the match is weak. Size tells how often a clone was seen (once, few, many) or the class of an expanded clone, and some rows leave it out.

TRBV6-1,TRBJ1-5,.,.,TGTGCCAGCACCGACTTCGGGGGAAATAGCAATCAGCCCCAGCATTTT,CASTDFGGNSNQPQHF
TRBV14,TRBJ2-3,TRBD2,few,TGTGCCAGCAGCCTCAAAGGTCGGGCTAGCGGGAACACAGATACGCAGTATTTT,CASSLKGRASGNTDTQYF
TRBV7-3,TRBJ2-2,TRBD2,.,TGTGCCAGCAGCTCTAGCGGGGGGTCGAACACCGGGGAGCTGTTTTTT,CASSSSGGSNTGELFF
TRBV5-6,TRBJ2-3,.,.,TGTGCCAGCAGCTTGGCTACGCTCACAGATACGCAGTATTTT,CASSLATLTDTQYF
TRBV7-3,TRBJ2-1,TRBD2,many,TGTGCCAGCAGCTTAATTCGGGGTAGCGGGGGGGCGAATGAGCAGTTCTTC,CASSLIRGSGGANEQFF
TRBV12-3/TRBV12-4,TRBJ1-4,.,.,TGTGCCAGCAGTTTAATGCGGAAACGGGAAAAACTGTTTTTT,CASSLMRKREKLFF
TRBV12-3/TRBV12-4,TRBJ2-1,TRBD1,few,TGTGCCAGCAGTTTAGTTGATTGGGGACAGATTCAGTTCTTC,CASSLVDWGQIQFF
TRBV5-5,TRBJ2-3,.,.,TGTGCCAGCACCCTTGGAGGGGGGGTCACAGATACGCAGTATTTT,CASTLGGGVTDTQYF
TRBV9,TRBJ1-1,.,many,TGTGCCAGCACCCCCGGGGGAGGTACTGAAGCTTTCTTT,CASTPGGGTEAFF
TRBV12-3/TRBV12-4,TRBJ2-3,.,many,TGTGCCAGCAGTTTACCCCCGGGGGATACGCAGTATTTT,CASSLPPGDTQYF
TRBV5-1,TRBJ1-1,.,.,TGCGCCAGCAGCTTGAAAGGAAGTTCGAACACTGAAGCTTTCTTT,CASSLKGSSNTEAFF
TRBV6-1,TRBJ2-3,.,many,TGTGCCAGCAGTGCGCGGGGGCCCCCCGGAGATACGCAGTATTTT,CASSARGPPGDTQYF
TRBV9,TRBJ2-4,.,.,TGTGCCAGCAGCGTAGGGCGGCACACCAAAAACATTCAGTACTTC,CASSVGRHTKNIQYF
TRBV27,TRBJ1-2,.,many,TGTGCCAGCAGCCTTAAACCCTCCCGGGTAGGGGACTATGGCTACACCTTC,CASSLKPSRVGDYGYTF
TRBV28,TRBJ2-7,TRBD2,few,TGTGCCAGCACCCCGGGGGGTCCATACGAGCAGTACTTC,CASTPGGPYEQYF
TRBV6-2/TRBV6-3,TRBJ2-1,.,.,TGTGCCAGCAGCCCCGGGCCGAGTAAGCAGTTCTTC,CASSPGPSKQFF
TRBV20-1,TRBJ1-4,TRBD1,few,TGCAGTGCGATACAGGGGGTCTCGGAAAAACTGTTTTTT,CSAIQGVSEKLFF
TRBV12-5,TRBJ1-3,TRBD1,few,TGTGCTAGTGCTAGGGGGCAGGTAAACACCATATATTTT,CASARGQVNTIYF
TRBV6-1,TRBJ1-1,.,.,TGTGCCAGCAGTAACAAGCCGTCGGAGGCTTTCTTT,CASSNKPSEAFF
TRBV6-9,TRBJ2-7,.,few,TGTGCCAGCAGTTACTCCCCTAGCGCCTCCTACGAGCAGCACTTC,CASSYSPSASYEQHF
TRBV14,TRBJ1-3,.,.,TGTGCCAGCAGCCAAGTCGGTCCAAGCGGAAACACCATATATTTT,CASSQVGPSGNTIYF
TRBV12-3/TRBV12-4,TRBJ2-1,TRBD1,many,TGTGCCAGCAGCTTGGACAGGGGAAGCGAGCAGTTCTTC,CASSLDRGSEQFF
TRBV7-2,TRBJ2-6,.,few,TGTGCCAGCAGCGCCGGGGTAGTGGGGCCTGGGGCCAACGTCCTGACTTTC,CASSAGVVGPGANVLTF
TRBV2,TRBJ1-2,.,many,TGTGCCAGCAGTGAAGAGGGGCTGGGAGGCTACACCTTC,CASSEEGLGGYTF
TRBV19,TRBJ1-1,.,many,TGTGCCAGTAGTATCGGACCGAAGGGTGGGACTGAAGCTTTCTTT,CASSIGPKGGTEAFF
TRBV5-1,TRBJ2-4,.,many,TGCGCCAGCAGCTTGGGACAAGACATAAACATTCAGTACTTC,CASSLGQDINIQYF
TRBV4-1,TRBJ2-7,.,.,TGCGCCAGCAGCCAAACAGGGGCCGGGGGCTACGAGCAGTACTTC,CASSQTGAGGYEQYF
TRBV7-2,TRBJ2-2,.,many,TGTGCCAGCAGCCCTTTTCCGAGGAACACCGGGGAGCTGTTTTTT,CASSPFPRNTGELFF
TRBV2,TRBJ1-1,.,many,TGTGCCAGCAGTGTACTGCGAGGGGACACTGAAGCTTTCTTT,CASSVLRGDTEAFF
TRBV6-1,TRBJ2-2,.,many,TGTGCCAGCAGCCCCGTTAATACGAACACCGGGGAGCTGTTTTTT,CASSPVNTNTGELFF
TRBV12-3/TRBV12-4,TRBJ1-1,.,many,TGTGCCAGCACCCCCGGGACGGAGAACACTGAAGCTTTCTTT,CASTPGTENTEAFF
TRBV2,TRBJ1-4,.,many,TGTGCCAGCGGACCGGGACGCTATGAAAAACTGTTTTTT,CASGPGRYEKLFF
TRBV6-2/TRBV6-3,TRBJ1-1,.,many,TGTGCCAGCAGTACTCGGGAGGCGGCAAGCACTGAAGCTTTCTTT,CASSTREAASTEAFF
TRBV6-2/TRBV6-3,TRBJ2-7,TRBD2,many,TGTGCCAGCAGTTTGGGACTAGCGAGTACCTACGAGCAGTACTTC,CASSLGLASTYEQYF
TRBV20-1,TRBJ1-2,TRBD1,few,TGCAGTGCTACCAGGACAGGAGCGATGTATGGCTACACCTTC,CSATRTGAMYGYTF
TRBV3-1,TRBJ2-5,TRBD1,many,TGTGCCAGCAGCCCGGGACAGGCGGAACAAGAGACCCAGTACTTC,CASSPGQAEQETQYF
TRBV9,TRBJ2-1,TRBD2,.,TGTGCCAGCAGCCCACTGCTAGCGGGCTACAATGAGCAGTTCTTC,CASSPLLAGYNEQFF
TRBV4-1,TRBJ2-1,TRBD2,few,TGCGCCAGCAGCCAAAAGCGGGGGATCTCCTACAATGAGCAGTTCTTC,CASSQKRGISYNEQFF
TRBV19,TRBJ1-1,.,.,TGTGCCAGTAGCCCCCTCATAGGATTTGGTGAAGCTTTCTTT,CASSPLIGFGEAFF
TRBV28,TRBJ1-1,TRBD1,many,TGTGCCAGCAGCCGAGCGGGACAGGGGTGGATGAACACTGAAGCTTTCTTT,CASSRAGQGWMNTEAFF
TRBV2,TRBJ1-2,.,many,TGTGCCAGCGATCCGGGAACAAACTATGGCTACACCTTC,CASDPGTNYGYTF
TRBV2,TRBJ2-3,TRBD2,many,TGTGCCAGCGCTGAGCGGGACTACATCACAGATACGCAGTATTTT,CASAERDYITDTQYF